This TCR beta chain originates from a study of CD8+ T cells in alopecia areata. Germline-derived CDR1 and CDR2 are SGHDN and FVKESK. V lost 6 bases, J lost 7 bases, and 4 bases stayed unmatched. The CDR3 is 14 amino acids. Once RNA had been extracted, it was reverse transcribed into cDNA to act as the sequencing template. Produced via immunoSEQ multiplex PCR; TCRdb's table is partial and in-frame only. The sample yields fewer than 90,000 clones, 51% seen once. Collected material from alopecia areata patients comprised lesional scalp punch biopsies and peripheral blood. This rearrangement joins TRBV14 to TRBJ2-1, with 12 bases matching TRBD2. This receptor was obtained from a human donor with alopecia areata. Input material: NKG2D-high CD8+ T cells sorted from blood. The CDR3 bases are TGTGCCAGCAGGCTGACTAGCGGGAGTAATGAGCAGTTCTTC. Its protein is CASRLTSGSNEQFF.